This TCR beta chain was found in a study of cytomegalovirus exposure and HLA in healthy donors. Unrecorded immune exposure was likely among donors, who were nominally healthy when sampled. Study-wide points: Sequencing depth across donors, presence/absence analyses assumed, was roughly uniform. There were several of the most significant clusters that appeared linked to common viral pathogens in a later analysis. In a later analysis, HLA-associated beta chains showed higher expansion and lower generation probabilities than comparable chains.

As for this clone: Its cognate antigen is unknown.

Trimming at V came to 0 bases and at J to 0 bases, leaving 3 bases not matched to a gene. CDR1 SGHDT and CDR2 YYEEEE come from the germline V gene. The CDR3 is 15 residues long. Use of 60 Vbeta and 13 Jbeta primers characterized the PCR. The repertoire was sequenced with immunoSEQ multiplex PCR; TCRdb's copy has only in-frame clones and lacks some. The data contain fewer than 250,000 clones, roughly 70% of them singletons. The sequence derives from a woman aged 25 to 39 in good health and CMV-seronegative. Specimen: PBMCs. This chain links TRBV5-6 with TRBJ2-7; 7 bases match TRBD2. CDR3 protein: CASSLASSGSYEQYF. The CDR3 region has the DNA TGTGCCAGCAGCTTGGCTTCTAGCGGCTCCTACGAGCAGTACTTC.